These 30 T cell receptor beta chains share one sample of origin, sequenced in a study of T-cell memory formation after mild COVID-19. Using its own MiXCR run on the 5' RACE reads, TCRdb lists one record per CDR3 protein. The sample holds around 36,000 distinct CDR3 sequences; 9.5% to 12% are singletons and the top ten take around 28%. The material sequenced was PBMCs or a T cell subset sorted from them (not recorded which). The receptors were gathered from a man between 18 and 29 years old who had mild COVID-19 (a few samples of this study predate the infection). Cell type and time point are not known.

This clonotype showed up many times. V usage is TRBV18 and J usage is TRBJ2-1; 9 bases are shared with TRBD2. The CDR3 spans 15 residues. V was pared by 6 bases and J by 4 bases, with 7 bases of the junction left unmatched. Germline V gives CDR1 KGHSH, CDR2 LQKENI. The CDR3 reads CASSQSGGFYNEQFF. The CDR3 DNA reads TGTGCCAGCTCTCAGAGCGGGGGGTTTTACAATGAGCAGTTCTTC.

The V and J genes are TRBV2 and TRBJ2-1; 8 positions match TRBD1. V trimming: 6 bases; J trimming: 5 bases; junction bases outside the gene matches: 9. Germline V CDR1 and CDR2: SNHLY, FYNNEI. The CDR3 contains 15 residues. CDR3 nucleotide sequence: TGTGCCAGCAGGCCCCGGGACAGGAGCCACAATGAGCAGTTCTTC. This gives the protein CASRPRDRSHNEQFF. The variable domain in full, completed from reference TRBV2 and TRBJ2-1, reads EPEVTQTPSHQVTQMGQEVILRCVPISNHLYFYWYRQILGQKVEFLVSFYNNEISEKSEIFDDQFSVERPDGSNFTLKIRSTKLEDSAMYFCASRPRDRSHNEQFFGPGTRLTVL.

This clonotype was counted ten times or more. DNA of the CDR3: TGCGCCAGCAGCTTTGACATCCGTAAGATCTACGAGCAGTACTTC. Protein: CASSFDIRKIYEQYF. The chain recombines TRBV5-1 with TRBJ2-7, with D unclear. V dropped 2 bases and J dropped 3 bases, with 15 bases sitting between them. Germline CDR1 is SGHRS and CDR2 is YFSETQ. The CDR3 sequence is 15 residues long.

This clonotype was observed at least ten times. The CDR3 protein is CASSQGGKEKLFF. In nucleotides, the CDR3 is TGTGCCAGCAGCCAAGGGGGAAAAGAAAAACTGTTTTTT. This chain connects TRBV4-2 to TRBJ1-4, with D unclear. The V end was cut by 1 base, the J end by 8 bases, with 8 bases between. CDR1 and CDR2 from the germline V gene are LGHNA and YNFKEQ. The CDR3 has 13 amino acids.

This clonotype was counted between two and nine times. This chain uses TRBV5-5 with TRBJ1-5, with D hard to call. CDR1 SGHKS and CDR2 YYEKEE come from the germline V gene (reference sequence). The V and J ends lost 4 bases and 6 bases respectively, with 14 bases between them. CDR3 size: 14 residues. The CDR3 DNA sequence: TGTGCCAGCAGCCCGGAAGTTCACGGTCAGCCCCAGCATTTT. This sequence encodes CASSPEVHGQPQHF.

This clonotype occurred many times. The chain has TRBV5-1 and TRBJ1-4, with D maybe TRBD1 (5 bases). V was trimmed by 6 bases and J by 8 bases, leaving 20 bases between them. In germline, CDR1 is SGHRS, CDR2 YFSETQ. The CDR3 is made up of 15 amino acids. CDR3 sequence (DNA): TGCGCCAGCACCGCCACGGGGGGACCGGGGGAAAAACTGTTTTTT. Amino acid sequence: CASTATGGPGEKLFF.

This clonotype has at least ten counts. V gene TRBV5-1 combines with J gene TRBJ2-1, with D hard to call. V was pared by 0 bases and J by 3 bases, with 7 bases between. There are 14 residues in the CDR3. Per the germline V gene, CDR1 is SGHRS and CDR2 is YFSETQ. The CDR3 DNA is TGCGCCAGCAGCTTGGCAGGAAACTACAATGAGCAGTTCTTC. As protein: CASSLAGNYNEQFF.

This clonotype came up many times. J is TRBJ1-3 and V is TRBV5-5; D may be TRBD1 (5 bases). V lost 0 bases to trimming and J lost 6 bases, with 10 bases between them. There are 14 residues in the CDR3. The germline gives CDR1 SGHKS, CDR2 YYEKEE (reference sequence). CDR3 sequence: CASSLAGVPNTIYF. CDR3 nucleotides: TGTGCCAGCAGCTTGGCGGGGGTACCAAACACCATATATTTT.

This clonotype has just a few counts. The gene calls are TRBV1 and TRBJ1-2; whether TRBD1, the table's D call, matches the DNA was not checked. TRBV1 is assigned pseudogene status. The CDR3 extends over 15 amino acids. This CDR3 reads CTSRNRTPHNYGYTF. The CDR3 DNA sequence: TGCACCAGCAGAAACAGGACTCCGCACAACTATGGCTACACCTTC.

The sample holds many counts of this clonotype. The chain uses TRBV5-6 and TRBJ2-1; D unclear. Between the trimmed V and J ends, which lost 0 bases and 2 bases, there was a span of 12 bases. This CDR3 contains 16 residues. The germline gives CDR1 SGHDT, CDR2 YYEEEE. The CDR3 DNA is TGTGCCAGCAGCTTGGCCAAGGGATCCACCTACAATGAGCAGTTCTTC. It is translated as CASSLAKGSTYNEQFF.

This clonotype occurred a few times. The V and J genes are TRBV7-3 and TRBJ1-2, with D possibly being TRBD1 (5 bases). The germline gives CDR1 SGHTA, CDR2 FQGTGA. V was shortened by 1 base and J by 8 bases, with 17 bases between the two germline ends. The CDR3 sequence is 15 residues long. The CDR3 sequence is CASSLNQGLANGYTF. The CDR3 bases are TGTGCCAGCAGCTTAAACCAGGGACTGGCGAACGGCTACACCTTC.

The sample holds many counts of this clonotype. The chain joins TRBV4-2 to TRBJ2-3; TRBD2 agrees at 11 bases. The CDR3 totals 18 residues. With 0 bases clipped from V and 2 bases from J, the junction kept 7 bases outside the gene matches. Germline-derived CDR1 and CDR2 are LGHNA and YNFKEQ. The CDR3 DNA sequence: TGTGCCAGCAGCCAAGACCCCGGGACTAGCGGATTCACAGATACGCAGTATTTT. As protein: CASSQDPGTSGFTDTQYF.

The chain carries TRBV20-1 and TRBJ2-5, with 8 bases lining up with TRBD1. Germline lookup yields CDR1 DFQATT and CDR2 SNEGSKA (reference sequence). The CDR3 contains 13 residues. After removal of 2 bases from V and 3 bases from J, the junction contained 2 bases not matched to a gene. The CDR3 region has the DNA TGCAGTGCTAGACGGACAGGGAAAGAGACCCAGTACTTC. Its protein is CSARRTGKETQYF.

This clonotype was seen many times. This chain uses TRBV5-1 with TRBJ2-7; possible D gene TRBD2, 6 bases. This CDR3 is built from 15 residues. V dropped 0 bases and J dropped 2 bases, with 12 bases sitting between them. CDR1 is SGHRS and CDR2 is YFSETQ in the germline V gene. The chain's CDR3 is CASSLEARGTYEQYF. The CDR3 nucleotides read TGCGCCAGCAGCTTGGAGGCGCGGGGAACCTACGAGCAGTACTTC.

The rearrangement links TRBV30 to TRBJ2-2; D is unclear. The V gene lost 3 bases and the J gene lost 5 bases, with 7 bases spanning the gap. The germline gives CDR1 GTSNPN, CDR2 SVGIG (reference sequence). CDR3 size: 12 residues. The CDR3 sequence: CAWSTPTGELFF. CDR3 nucleotides: TGTGCCTGGAGCACTCCAACCGGGGAGCTGTTTTTT.

This clonotype was observed at least ten times. The rearrangement uses TRBV6-6 and TRBJ2-5; 8 nucleotides line up with TRBD1. This CDR3 has 14 amino acids. The V gene end was trimmed by 6 bases and the J gene end by 2 bases; junction bases not matched to a gene: 5. In germline, CDR1 is MNHNY, CDR2 SVGAGI (reference sequence). The CDR3 DNA sequence: TGTGCCAGCAGCGCACAGGGGGGACAAGAGACCCAGTACTTC. Its translation: CASSAQGGQETQYF.

This clonotype has at least ten counts. This chain uses TRBV5-1 with TRBJ2-3; possibly TRBD1 for D (6 bases). Germline lookup yields CDR1 SGHRS and CDR2 YFSETQ. The CDR3 extends over 14 amino acids. V gave up 0 bases and J gave up 5 bases, with 10 bases separating them. CDR3 bases: TGCGCCAGCAGCTTGGAAGGGGGTGAAGATACGCAGTATTTT. This encodes CASSLEGGEDTQYF.

This clonotype appeared many times. This chain connects TRBV7-8 to TRBJ2-5; D is uncertain. Germline V CDR1 and CDR2: SGHVS, FQNEAQ. V gave up 4 bases and J gave up 3 bases, with 9 bases separating them. This CDR3 has 13 amino acids. CDR3 sequence (DNA): TGTGCCAGCAGCTCCAGACTGAAAGAGACCCAGTACTTC. This encodes CASSSRLKETQYF.

This clonotype was seen many times. The chain is built from TRBV7-3 and TRBJ1-1, with D possibly matching TRBD1 (6 bases). V lost 5 bases and J 1 base, leaving 14 bases between the germline ends. Germline CDR1 SGHTA, CDR2 FQGTGA. The CDR3 totals 15 residues. CDR3 in DNA: TGTGCCAGCAGCCCGAAGGGGGACCCGAACACTGAAGCTTTCTTT. It encodes CASSPKGDPNTEAFF. The complete variable domain, with remaining parts taken from reference TRBV7-3 and TRBJ1-1, reads GAGVSQTPSNKVTEKGKYVELRCDPISGHTALYWYRQSLGQGPEFLIYFQGTGAADDSGLPNDRFFAVRPEGSVSTLKIQRTERGDSAVYLCASSPKGDPNTEAFFGQGTRLTVV.

This clonotype was counted ten times or more. The rearrangement links TRBV29-1 to TRBJ2-1; D perhaps matches TRBD2 (6 bases). Between the trimmed V and J ends, which lost 4 bases and 2 bases, there was a span of 15 bases. The CDR3 runs 15 residues. Looked up from germline, CDR1 is SQVTM and CDR2 is ANQGSEA. CDR3 protein: CSVGLGTRPYNEQFF. The CDR3 DNA follows: TGCAGCGTTGGTCTAGGGACTCGTCCCTACAATGAGCAGTTCTTC.

Ten or more counts support this clonotype. The CDR3 region is CAGGEKRGSTDTQYF. The CDR3 DNA reads as TGTGCCGGAGGGGAGAAGCGGGGGAGCACAGATACGCAGTATTTT. This sequence joins TRBV7-9 and TRBJ2-3, with 8 bases matching TRBD2. After removal of 11 bases from V and 0 bases from J, the junction contained 10 bases not matched to a gene. The CDR3 has 15 residues. The germline gives CDR1 SEHNR, CDR2 FQNEAQ (reference sequence).

This clonotype has ten or more counts. This rearrangement joins TRBV7-2 to TRBJ2-6, with D unclear. Trimming took off 8 bases at V and 3 bases at J, with 11 bases between the two ends. Per the germline V gene, CDR1 is SGHTA and CDR2 is FQGNSA. CDR3 length: 14 residues. CDR3 residues: CASRLLSGANVLTF. The CDR3 region has the DNA TGTGCCAGCCGCCTACTGAGTGGGGCCAACGTCCTGACTTTC. The full variable domain, rest sourced from reference TRBV7-2 and TRBJ2-6, is GAGVSQSPSNKVTEKGKDVELRCDPISGHTALYWYRQSLGQGLEFLIYFQGNSAPDKSGLPSDRFSAERTGGSVSTLTIQRTQQEDSAVYLCASRLLSGANVLTFGAGSRLTVL.

This clonotype was found many times. The gene calls are TRBV11-2 and TRBJ2-2; 9 bases fit TRBD1. Germline V gene sequence: CDR1 SGHAT, CDR2 FQNNGV. This CDR3 is 19 amino acids long. The ends lost 3 bases at V and 3 bases at J; junction bases unmatched: 14. The DNA of the CDR3 is TGTGCCAGCAGCTTTTCCATATACAGGGGGCGCGTGTACACCGGGGAGCTGTTTTTT. Protein sequence: CASSFSIYRGRVYTGELFF. Full variable domain (missing parts from reference TRBV11-2 and TRBJ2-2): EAGVAQSPRYKIIEKRQSVAFWCNPISGHATLYWYQQILGQGPKLLIQFQNNGVVDDSQLPKDRFSAERLKGVDSTLKIQPAKLEDSAVYLCASSFSIYRGRVYTGELFFGEGSRLTVL.

This clonotype was counted ten times or more. The chain joins TRBV7-9 to TRBJ2-1, with D unresolved. The ends were cut back, 1 base at V and 8 bases at J, with 12 bases in the middle. Germline lookup yields CDR1 SEHNR and CDR2 FQNEAQ (reference sequence). This CDR3 comprises 14 residues. CDR3 nucleotide sequence: TGTGCCAGCAGCTTAGAACCCTATCAGTATGAGCAGTTCTTC. Translation gives CASSLEPYQYEQFF.

At least ten counts were recorded for this clonotype. The V call is TRBV9, the J call TRBJ1-1, with D possibly TRBD1 on 6 matching bases. The germline V gene has CDR1 SGDLS and CDR2 YYNGEE. This CDR3 comprises 13 residues. The V end lost 4 bases, the J end lost 1 base, and 8 bases lay between the germline ends. CDR3: CASSQGQNTEAFF. CDR3 nucleotide sequence: TGTGCCAGCAGCCAGGGACAGAACACTGAAGCTTTCTTT.

The chain combines TRBV4-3 with TRBJ1-1; no clear D. Trimming removed 1 base from V and 1 base from J, with 13 bases in between. The CDR3 is 16 residues long. Germline CDR1 reads LGHNA; CDR2 reads YSLEER. The CDR3 here is CASSQAAHAGNTEAFF. The CDR3, as DNA: TGCGCCAGCAGCCAAGCGGCCCACGCGGGGAACACTGAAGCTTTCTTT.

This clonotype was counted between two and nine times. V and J are TRBV7-6 and TRBJ2-2, with 9 bases lining up with TRBD1. Germline loops: CDR1 SGHVS, CDR2 FNYEAQ. CDR3 length: 15 amino acids. Germline trimming cut 1 base from V and 6 bases from J; bases unmatched to any gene: 3. DNA for the CDR3: TGTGCCAGCAGCTTAGGACAGGGGGGGTCCGGGGAGCTGTTTTTT. As protein: CASSLGQGGSGELFF.

The table lists this clonotype with many counts. The V call is TRBV7-2, the J call TRBJ1-6; 7 bases align to TRBD1. The germline CDR1 and CDR2 sequences are SGHTA and FQGNSA. The CDR3 sequence is 15 residues long. After removal of 7 bases from V and 5 bases from J, the junction contained 8 bases not matched to a gene. In nucleotides, the CDR3 is TGTGCCAGCAACCAAAGGGACAGAAATAATTCACCCCTCCACTTT. This translates into CASNQRDRNNSPLHF.

The chain is built from TRBV19 and TRBJ2-2; D gene unclear. In germline, CDR1 is LNHDA, CDR2 SQIVND (reference sequence). This CDR3 spans 13 amino acids. CDR3 region: CGTQNVGTGELFF. The CDR3 DNA reads as TGTGGGACCCAGAATGTTGGAACCGGGGAGCTGTTTTTT.

This clonotype has a count of ten or more. The chain links TRBV6-2 or TRBV6-3 to TRBJ2-1; TRBD2 matches at 14 bases. V was clipped by 4 bases and J by 0 bases; unmatched bases: 5. The CDR3 contains 18 residues. Germline values: CDR1 MNHEY, CDR2 SVGEGT. CDR3 bases: TGTGCCAGCAGTTCCTGGACTAGCGGGGGGAGCTCCTACAATGAGCAGTTCTTC. Translated, it gives CASSSWTSGGSSYNEQFF.